A single sample gave rise to the 19 T cell receptor beta chains below, sequenced in a study of OX40 agonist ivuxolimab in advanced cancers. Here immunoSEQ multiplex PCR was the method, and the copy in TCRdb shows in-frame clones only, minus some. This table holds about 66,000 clones, 75% to 90% found once. This material consisted of CD4+ or CD8+ T cells sorted from blood, taken in a trial of the OX40 agonist ivuxolimab. The receptor set was obtained from an adult with an advanced solid tumor such as melanoma, head and neck, liver or kidney cancer.

This rearrangement joins TRBV9 to TRBJ2-3; D tentatively fits TRBD1 or TRBD2 (5 bases each). The CDR3 loop spans 16 amino acids. Germline CDR1 and CDR2: SGDLS and YYNGEE. V dropped 2 bases and J dropped 6 bases, with 19 bases sitting between them. The CDR3 region has the DNA TGTGCCAGCAGCGTTGGTAGGTCGGGGCGTTCGGATACGCAGTATTTT. Amino acids: CASSVGRSGRSDTQYF.

The gene calls are TRBV28 and TRBJ2-5; 14 nucleotides agree with TRBD2. The CDR3 loop spans 13 amino acids. With 5 bases clipped from V and 9 bases from J, the junction kept 2 bases outside the gene matches. Per germline, CDR1 MDHEN and CDR2 SYDVKM. The CDR3: CASSGTSGRAQYF. The CDR3 nucleotides read TGTGCCAGCAGTGGGACTAGCGGGAGAGCCCAGTACTTC. The full variable domain, with the rest looked up from reference TRBV28 and TRBJ2-5, is DVKVTQSSRYLVKRTGEKVFLECVQDMDHENMFWYRQDPGLGLRLIYFSYDVKMKEKGDIPEGYSVSREKKERFSLILESASTNQTSMYLCASSGTSGRAQYFGPGTRLLVL.

The rearrangement uses TRBV5-1 and TRBJ2-2, with D possibly being TRBD1 or TRBD2 (5 bases each). V was pared by 0 bases and J by 2 bases, with 8 bases between. Germline V CDR1 and CDR2: SGHRS, YFSETQ. The CDR3 contains 15 residues. CDR3 coding DNA: TGCGCCAGCAGCTTGGCGGGACCCAACACCGGGGAGCTGTTTTTT. It translates to CASSLAGPNTGELFF. Full variable domain (missing parts from reference TRBV5-1 and TRBJ2-2): KAGVTQTPRYLIKTRGQQVTLSCSPISGHRSVSWYQQTPGQGLQFLFEYFSETQRNKGNFPGRFSGRQFSNSRSEMNVSTLELGDSALYLCASSLAGPNTGELFFGEGSRLTVL.

J is TRBJ2-1 and V is TRBV6-6; 7 nucleotides match TRBD1. V lost 8 bases to trimming and J lost 5 bases; unmatched junction nucleotides: 6. CDR1 is MNHNY, CDR2 SVGAGI, per germline (reference sequence). This CDR3 contains 13 residues. Here the CDR3 reads CASQQGQNNEQFF. DNA for the CDR3: TGTGCCAGCCAACAGGGACAGAACAATGAGCAGTTCTTC.

The chain carries TRBV11-3 and TRBJ2-5; D unresolved. V lost 3 bases and J lost 1, with 6 bases in between. This CDR3 contains 13 residues. Germline CDR1 SGHNT, CDR2 YENEEA. The CDR3 bases are TGTGCCAGCAGCTTGGGCATCCAAGAGACCCAGTACTTC. Amino acids: CASSLGIQETQYF. Full variable domain (outside the CDR3, taken from reference TRBV11-3 and TRBJ2-5): EAGVVQSPRYKIIEKKQPVAFWCNPISGHNTLYWYLQNLGQGPELLIRYENEEAVDDSQLPKDRFSAERLKGVDSTLKIQPAELGDSAVYLCASSLGIQETQYFGPGTRLLVL.

The chain is built from TRBV7-9 and TRBJ2-1; no clear D. Deletions cut 5 bases from V and 7 bases from J, with 6 bases between. The CDR3 consists of 11 residues. Germline V gene lookup returns CDR1 SEHNR and CDR2 FQNEAQ (reference sequence). The CDR3 is CASSPSNEQFF. As DNA, the CDR3 is TGTGCCAGCAGCCCCAGTAATGAGCAGTTCTTC.

This rearrangement joins TRBV4-1 to TRBJ2-4, with 11 positions matching TRBD1. Germline V gives CDR1 MGHRA, CDR2 YSYEKL. The V segment lost 1 base and the J segment 1 base; nucleotides outside the gene matches: 3. CDR3 size: 17 residues. The CDR3 protein is CASSQAGQGGAKNIQYF. CDR3 in DNA: TGCGCCAGCAGCCAAGCGGGACAGGGGGGTGCCAAAAACATTCAGTACTTC.

The sample holds one count of this clone. This rearrangement joins TRBV27 to TRBJ1-2; tentative D call: TRBD1 (5 bases). CDR1 MNHEY and CDR2 SMNVEV come from the germline V gene (reference sequence). The CDR3 contains 14 residues. Trimming took 4 bases from V and 8 from J, leaving 17 bases between them. The CDR3 protein is CASSSLSGPEGYTF. In DNA form, the CDR3 reads TGTGCCAGCAGTTCCCTGTCGGGGCCGGAGGGCTACACCTTC.

The V call is TRBV19, the J call TRBJ1-1; no clear D gene. From germline, CDR1 is LNHDA and CDR2 SQIVND (reference sequence). V shed 6 bases and J shed 1 base, with 9 bases lying between them. The CDR3 is made up of 13 amino acids. CDR3: CASSTSANTEAFF. CDR3 in DNA: TGTGCCAGTAGCACCTCAGCGAACACTGAAGCTTTCTTT.

The gene calls are TRBV19 and TRBJ2-3, with TRBD2 identical over 7 bases. From germline, CDR1 is LNHDA and CDR2 SQIVND (reference sequence). The CDR3 loop spans 14 amino acids. Trimming removed 7 bases from V and 2 bases from J; junction bases left unmatched: 6. CDR3 residues: CASKDGRHTDTQYF. The CDR3 DNA reads as TGTGCCAGTAAGGACGGGAGGCACACAGATACGCAGTATTTT.

The chain recombines TRBV5-1 with TRBJ2-2; 8 bases agree with TRBD1. Per the germline V gene, CDR1 is SGHRS and CDR2 is YFSETQ. The CDR3 length is 14 residues. V trimming: 7 bases; J trimming: 4 bases; junction bases outside the gene matches: 6. CDR3 residues: CASQTGVFTGELFF. DNA for the CDR3: TGCGCCAGCCAGACAGGGGTTTTCACCGGGGAGCTGTTTTTT.

The chain is built from TRBV18 and TRBJ1-6; tentatively, D is TRBD1 (6 bases). V was pared by 3 bases and J by 7 bases, with 16 bases between. CDR3 length equals 16 residues. Germline lookup yields CDR1 KGHSH and CDR2 LQKENI. This chain's CDR3 is CASSPGLGGLNSPLHF. The CDR3 DNA sequence: TGTGCCAGCTCACCGGGCCTCGGGGGGCTCAATTCACCCCTCCACTTT. Supplemented by reference TRBV18 and TRBJ1-6, the full variable domain reads NAGVMQNPRHLVRRRGQEARLRCSPMKGHSHVYWYRQLPEEGLKFMVYLQKENIIDESGMPKERFSAEFPKEGPSILRIQQVVRGDSAAYFCASSPGLGGLNSPLHFGNGTRLTVT.

This rearrangement joins TRBV7-8 to TRBJ2-2; D gene uncertain. Germline V gene sequence: CDR1 SGHVS, CDR2 FQNEAQ. This CDR3 contains 14 residues. V lost 0 bases and J lost 6, with 8 bases in between. CDR3 amino acids: CASSLAVLAGELFF. The CDR3 region has the DNA TGTGCCAGCAGCTTAGCGGTCTTGGCCGGGGAGCTGTTTTTT.

This chain links TRBV20-1 with TRBJ2-5, with no clear D. The CDR3 runs 10 residues. The germline V gene encodes CDR1 DFQATT and CDR2 SNEGSKA (reference sequence). V gave up 5 bases and J gave up 5 bases, with 6 bases separating them. The CDR3 loop reads CSALTETQYF. In nucleotides, the CDR3 is TGCAGTGCTCTTACTGAGACCCAGTACTTC.

The rearrangement links TRBV11-1 to TRBJ2-5, with D possibly TRBD1 on 6 matching bases. The J call may be wrong; the DNA end is better matched by TRBJ2-7. This CDR3 spans 13 amino acids. Germline loops: CDR1 SGHAT, CDR2 FQDESV (reference sequence). The CDR3 DNA reads as TGTGCCAGCAGCTCCAGGGGTTTCTACGAGCAGTACTTC. Its protein is CASSSRGFYEQYF.

The V call is TRBV10-2, the J call TRBJ1-4; 8 nucleotides match TRBD1. V lost 7 bases and J lost 2; bases outside the gene matches: 3. CDR1 and CDR2 from the germline V gene are WSHSY and SAAADI. This CDR3 region has 14 residues. CDR3 sequence: CASTTGGTNEKLFF. The CDR3 nucleotides are TGCGCCAGCACCACAGGGGGGACTAATGAAAAACTGTTTTTT.

The J gene is TRBJ2-7, the V gene TRBV7-2; D may be TRBD2 (6 bases). Trimming left V 6 bases short and J 1 base short, with 19 bases between. This CDR3 has 16 residues. Germline V lookup: CDR1 SGHTA, CDR2 FQGNSA. DNA of the CDR3: TGTGCCAGCAGGTCATGGCAGGAGGGATTTTCCTACGAGCAGTACTTC. It is translated as CASRSWQEGFSYEQYF.

The rearrangement uses TRBV2 and TRBJ2-1, with D perhaps matching TRBD2 (6 bases). Trimming took 4 bases from V and 9 from J, leaving 19 bases between them. This CDR3 has 15 amino acids. CDR1 and CDR2 from the germline V gene are SNHLY and FYNNEI. CDR3 DNA sequence: TGTGCCAGCAGTGGAACCGGGAGCCCCCTCGGTGAGCAGTTCTTC. It is translated as CASSGTGSPLGEQFF.

The V and J genes are TRBV18 and TRBJ1-5; TRBD1 matches at 8 bases. The ends lost 5 bases at V and 4 bases at J; junction bases unmatched: 7. The CDR3 consists of 15 residues. Germline V lookup: CDR1 KGHSH, CDR2 LQKENI. The CDR3 loop is CASSGDRGTNQPQHF. The CDR3 DNA follows: TGTGCCAGCTCAGGCGACAGGGGAACTAATCAGCCCCAGCATTTT.